A single sample gave rise to the 30 T cell receptor beta chains below, sequenced in a study of blood T cell repertoires in COVID-19. Assay: immunoSEQ multiplex PCR; the TCRdb copy retains only in-frame clones and omits some. The table lists a few hundred thousand clones, around 87% of them singletons. The source material was PBMCs or T cells enriched from blood (not recorded which). These receptors were taken from a young man who had recovered from COVID-19.

J is TRBJ2-3 and V is TRBV19; TRBD2 is a possible D gene (5 bases). CDR3 size: 12 residues. Germline V lookup: CDR1 LNHDA, CDR2 SQIVND (reference sequence). Trimming pared 8 bases from V and 1 base from J, leaving 7 bases between. CDR3 coding DNA: TGTGCCAGTCGGCGGGGCACAGATACGCAGTATTTT. The encoded protein is CASRRGTDTQYF.

The table lists this clone with a few counts. This chain uses TRBV5-4 with TRBJ1-2; tentative D call: TRBD1 (6 bases). The CDR3 extends over 16 amino acids. Germline CDR1 reads SGHNT; CDR2 reads YYREEE (reference sequence). The V and J ends lost 4 bases and 3 bases respectively, with 19 bases between them. DNA of the CDR3: TGTGCCAGCAGCCGAATCCCGGGACACCTGGACTATGGCTACACCTTC. Translating it yields CASSRIPGHLDYGYTF. The full variable domain, completed using reference TRBV5-4 and TRBJ1-2, is ETGVTQSPTHLIKTRGQQVTLRCSSQSGHNTVSWYQQALGQGPQFIFQYYREEENGRGNFPPRFSGLQFPNYSSELNVNALELDDSALYLCASSRIPGHLDYGYTFGSGTRLTVV.

This chain connects TRBV5-4 to TRBJ1-4; unclear D gene. This CDR3 has 13 residues. Germline-derived CDR1 and CDR2 are SGHNT and YYREEE (reference sequence). Trimming pared 10 bases from V and 7 bases from J, leaving 17 bases between. CDR3: CAGGTQDGEKLFF. Written as DNA, the CDR3 is TGTGCCGGAGGAACCCAGGATGGTGAAAAACTGTTTTTT.

CDR3 loop: CASSPRGLGTEAFF. The CDR3 DNA sequence: TGTGCCAGCAGCCCCAGGGGGCTTGGCACTGAAGCTTTCTTT. The V and J genes are TRBV5-4 and TRBJ1-1, with 8 bases lining up with TRBD1. The CDR3 has 14 residues. CDR1 SGHNT and CDR2 YYREEE come from the germline V gene (reference sequence). The V segment lost 4 bases and the J segment 4 bases; nucleotides outside the gene matches: 6.

In this sample, this clone turned up once. The V call is TRBV30, the J call TRBJ2-7, with a possible D match to TRBD2 (6 bases). V gave up 4 bases and J gave up 2 bases, with 12 bases separating them. CDR1 and CDR2 (germline): GTSNPN, SVGIG (reference sequence). The CDR3 loop spans 13 amino acids. In DNA, the CDR3 is TGTGCCTGGACCCACCCGGGGGCCTACGAGCAGTACTTC. Its protein product is CAWTHPGAYEQYF.

In this sample, this clone turned up a few times. The chain combines TRBV19 with TRBJ2-1; 7 nucleotides agree with TRBD1. Germline V lookup: CDR1 LNHDA, CDR2 SQIVND (reference sequence). J was trimmed by 0 bases and V by 6 bases; bases with no gene match: 5. The CDR3 sequence is 15 residues long. The CDR3 here is CASRQQGTSYNEQFF. CDR3 nucleotides: TGTGCCAGTAGGCAACAGGGGACCTCCTACAATGAGCAGTTCTTC.

The V call is TRBV10-2, the J call TRBJ2-2; 13 bases agree with TRBD2. After removal of 2 bases from V and 0 bases from J, the junction contained 3 bases not matched to a gene. Germline lookup yields CDR1 WSHSY and CDR2 SAAADI. This CDR3 comprises 18 residues. The CDR3 nucleotides are TGCGCCAGCAGTGAGGCCGGGACTAGCGGGGCGAACACCGGGGAGCTGTTTTTT. Translation: CASSEAGTSGANTGELFF.

This clone has just one count. This sequence joins TRBV2 and TRBJ1-1; a weak D match, TRBD1 (5 bases). Germline V gives CDR1 SNHLY, CDR2 FYNNEI. There are 13 residues in the CDR3. V lost 6 bases and J 5 bases, leaving 13 bases between the germline ends. The CDR3 spells CASRQGGGTEAFF. DNA of the CDR3: TGTGCCAGCAGGCAGGGTGGCGGAACTGAAGCTTTCTTT.

The chain recombines TRBV27 with TRBJ2-2; weak D call: TRBD1 (7 bases). The CDR3 consists of 16 residues. From germline, CDR1 is MNHEY and CDR2 SMNVEV (reference sequence). The V gene lost 5 bases and the J gene lost 5 bases, with 18 bases spanning the gap. The CDR3 loop reads CASSPLDRAGTGELFF. The CDR3 region has the DNA TGTGCCAGCAGTCCCCTAGACAGGGCGGGGACCGGGGAGCTGTTTTTT.

The rearrangement uses TRBV5-4 and TRBJ1-6, with 9 bases matching TRBD1. The CDR3 is 14 amino acids. Germline trimming cut 3 bases from V and 7 bases from J; bases unmatched to any gene: 2. Germline CDR1 SGHNT, CDR2 YYREEE (reference sequence). For the CDR3, the DNA is TGTGCCAGCAGCTGGACAGGGGCCAATTCACCCCTCCACTTT. The encoded protein is CASSWTGANSPLHF.

This clone was seen more than once but under ten times. The chain uses TRBV20-1 and TRBJ1-6, with TRBD1 as a possible D gene (5 bases). Trimming pared 3 bases from V and 9 bases from J, leaving 15 bases between. The CDR3 is 14 residues long. CDR1 and CDR2 (germline): DFQATT, SNEGSKA (reference sequence). The CDR3 nucleotides are TGCAGTGCTAGTTCAGGACAAGGGTCTTCACCCCTCCACTTT. As protein: CSASSGQGSSPLHF.

V and J are TRBV3-1 (or the pseudogene TRBV3-2) and TRBJ2-7; a weak D match, TRBD2 (5 bases). Germline V CDR1 and CDR2: LGHDT, YNNKEL (reference sequence). With 0 bases removed from V and 7 bases from J, the gap between germline ends came to 19 bases. The CDR3 totals 16 residues. The CDR3 DNA reads as TGTGCCAGCAGCCAAGACCCGCCTCTAGCCCAGGAGGAGCAGTACTTC. Protein sequence: CASSQDPPLAQEEQYF.

The rearrangement links TRBV5-1 to TRBJ1-1; D ambiguous. Germline CDR1 is SGHRS and CDR2 is YFSETQ. V was shortened by 4 bases and J by 0 bases, with 10 bases between the two germline ends. CDR3 length: 14 amino acids. As DNA, the CDR3 is TGCGCCAGCAGCCGGGAAACAATGAACACTGAAGCTTTCTTT. It translates to CASSRETMNTEAFF.

This clone came up a few times. V gene TRBV11-2 combines with J gene TRBJ2-2, with D possibly being TRBD1 (6 bases). V shed 4 bases and J shed 1 base, with 7 bases lying between them. This CDR3 spans 14 amino acids. The germline V gene has CDR1 SGHAT and CDR2 FQNNGV. The CDR3 DNA reads as TGTGCCAGCAGCTGGGGACAGAACACCGGGGAGCTGTTTTTT. Translation gives CASSWGQNTGELFF.

This rearrangement joins TRBV19 to TRBJ1-5; D ambiguous. Deletions cut 1 base from V and 6 bases from J, with 4 bases between. Germline CDR1 and CDR2: LNHDA and SQIVND (reference sequence). The CDR3 contains 12 residues. The CDR3 bases are TGTGCCAGTAGTATAGGAGCTCAGCCCCAGCATTTT. Its protein is CASSIGAQPQHF.

V usage is TRBV5-4 and J usage is TRBJ2-5; TRBD1 agrees at 11 bases. Unmatched junction bases numbered 4, after V lost 1 base and J lost 2 bases. This CDR3 comprises 16 residues. Germline V gene lookup returns CDR1 SGHNT and CDR2 YYREEE (reference sequence). This CDR3 is CASSLMDRGQQETQYF. Here the CDR3 DNA reads TGTGCCAGCAGCTTGATGGACAGGGGGCAACAAGAGACCCAGTACTTC. The full variable domain, rest sourced from reference TRBV5-4 and TRBJ2-5, is ETGVTQSPTHLIKTRGQQVTLRCSSQSGHNTVSWYQQALGQGPQFIFQYYREEENGRGNFPPRFSGLQFPNYSSELNVNALELDDSALYLCASSLMDRGQQETQYFGPGTRLLVL.

V gene TRBV6-5 combines with J gene TRBJ2-2; possible D gene TRBD2, 6 bases. Trimming removed 4 bases at V and 1 base at J, with 7 bases between. The CDR3 has 14 residues. CDR1 MNHEY and CDR2 SVGAGI come from the germline V gene. The CDR3 sequence: CASSSGLNTGELFF. CDR3 bases: TGTGCCAGCAGTTCGGGACTGAACACCGGGGAGCTGTTTTTT.

The chain is built from TRBV29-1 and TRBJ2-7, with 8 bases that match TRBD2. V shed 7 bases, J shed 9 bases, and the junction held 8 bases outside the gene matches. This CDR3 spans 11 amino acids. The germline CDR1 and CDR2 sequences are SQVTM and ANQGSEA. CDR3 nucleotide sequence: TGCAGCGCCCGGGGGGGGGTCGCGCAGTACTTC. Protein sequence: CSARGGVAQYF.

V is TRBV7-2 and J is TRBJ2-7, with D possibly being TRBD1 (6 bases). The CDR3 covers 14 residues. V lost 5 bases and J 3 bases, leaving 14 bases between the germline ends. The germline V gene has CDR1 SGHTA and CDR2 FQGNSA. CDR3 region: CASSAGAQGYEQYF. CDR3 nucleotide sequence: TGTGCCAGCAGCGCAGGGGCTCAGGGCTACGAGCAGTACTTC.

The CDR3 sequence is CEQGQGVQETQYF. CDR3 coding DNA: TGCGAACAGGGACAGGGGGTGCAAGAGACCCAGTACTTC. The genes are TRBV10-1 and TRBJ2-5; 11 bases align to TRBD1. CDR1 is WNHNN, CDR2 SYGVQD, per germline (reference sequence). CDR3 length equals 13 residues.

This clone was observed once. J is TRBJ2-1 and V is TRBV30; 12 nucleotides match TRBD2. V lost 6 bases, J lost 12 bases, and 12 bases stayed unmatched. The germline V gene encodes CDR1 GTSNPN and CDR2 SVGIG (reference sequence). CDR3 size: 14 residues. DNA for the CDR3: TGTGCCTGTCAGACTAGCGGGGGACGAGTGACGCAGTTCTTC. Encoded protein: CACQTSGGRVTQFF.

This clone was picked up one time. The J gene is TRBJ2-1, the V gene TRBV5-4; 7 positions match TRBD2. CDR3 length: 14 amino acids. V was pared by 3 bases and J by 4 bases, with 4 bases of the junction left unmatched. Per the germline V gene, CDR1 is SGHNT and CDR2 is YYREEE (reference sequence). This CDR3 is CASSSGGNYNEQFF. The CDR3 coding sequence is TGTGCCAGCAGCTCCGGGGGGAATTACAATGAGCAGTTCTTC.

The CDR3 DNA reads TGTGCCAGCAGCATGACAGGGGAAAACATTCAGTACTTC. Translating gives CASSMTGENIQYF. The chain recombines TRBV5-6 with TRBJ2-4, with 8 bases that match TRBD1. Germline V gene lookup returns CDR1 SGHDT and CDR2 YYEEEE. The CDR3 is 13 residues long. With V trimmed by 4 bases and J by 5 bases, 2 bases remained unmatched. The whole variable domain, remainder taken from reference TRBV5-6 and TRBJ2-4, is DAGVTQSPTHLIKTRGQQVTLRCSPKSGHDTVSWYQQALGQGPQFIFQYYEEEERQRGNFPDRFSGHQFPNYSSELNVNALLLGDSALYLCASSMTGENIQYFGAGTRLSVL.

This clone has a handful of counts. The chain joins TRBV6-5 to TRBJ1-1; no clear D. CDR3 length: 13 residues. The germline CDR1 and CDR2 sequences are MNHEY and SVGAGI. The V end was cut by 6 bases, the J end by 3 bases, with 11 bases between. CDR3 loop: CASRGDRDTEAFF. The CDR3 nucleotides read TGTGCCAGCAGGGGTGATCGGGACACTGAAGCTTTCTTT.

The CDR3 spells CASSLAGGYGNTIYF. CDR3 nucleotide sequence: TGTGCCAGCAGCTTGGCAGGGGGGTATGGAAACACCATATATTTT. The V and J genes are TRBV5-4 and TRBJ1-3; 7 bases map to TRBD1. The CDR3 has 15 residues. Germline CDR1 is SGHNT and CDR2 is YYREEE (reference sequence). J gave up 3 bases and V 0 bases, and 3 bases lay outside the gene matches.

This chain uses TRBV19 with TRBJ2-1; D may be TRBD2 (6 bases). The CDR3 has 15 residues. The V gene's germline CDR1 is LNHDA and CDR2 SQIVND (reference sequence). Deletions cut 4 bases from V and 8 bases from J, with 18 bases between. CDR3 nucleotides: TGTGCCAGTAGTACCTCACCTGAGGGACTGGATGAGCAGTTCTTC. Its translation is CASSTSPEGLDEQFF.

Only a few counts were recorded for this clone. The chain combines TRBV7-9 with TRBJ1-2; no firm D call. This CDR3 spans 14 amino acids. Looked up from germline, CDR1 is SEHNR and CDR2 is FQNEAQ (reference sequence). The germline V and J ends were trimmed by 4 bases and 3 bases, with 12 bases remaining between them. CDR3: CASSSSWGDYGYTF. The DNA of the CDR3 is TGTGCCAGCAGCTCCTCTTGGGGAGACTATGGCTACACCTTC. The variable domain in full, completed from reference TRBV7-9 and TRBJ1-2, reads DTGVSQNPRHKITKRGQNVTFRCDPISEHNRLYWYRQTLGQGPEFLTYFQNEAQLEKSRLLSDRFSAERPKGSFSTLEIQRTEQGDSAMYLCASSSSWGDYGYTFGSGTRLTVV.

This clone was seen a single time. V usage is TRBV5-1 and J usage is TRBJ1-1, with TRBD1 matching 7 bases. This CDR3 has 15 amino acids. The germline V gene has CDR1 SGHRS and CDR2 YFSETQ. Trimming at V came to 5 bases and at J to 1 base, leaving 8 bases not matched to a gene. The DNA for the CDR3 is TGCGCCAGCAGATTGCTACAGGGGAAGAACACTGAAGCTTTCTTT. This codes for CASRLLQGKNTEAFF.

The rearrangement uses TRBV6-5 and TRBJ1-2; 7 positions match TRBD1. The CDR3 is 15 amino acids. Trimming removed 2 bases from V and 0 bases from J; junction bases left unmatched: 3. Germline V gene sequence: CDR1 MNHEY, CDR2 SVGAGI. CDR3 DNA sequence: TGTGCCAGCAGTTACCTCACAGGGGCTAACTATGGCTACACCTTC. It codes for CASSYLTGANYGYTF.

The chain combines TRBV5-8 with TRBJ1-4, with 7 bases fitting TRBD1. V trimming: 1 base; J trimming: 3 bases; junction bases outside the gene matches: 3. Per germline, CDR1 SGHTS and CDR2 YDEGEE. CDR3 length: 15 amino acids. CDR3 sequence: CASSLLGQSNEKLFF. The DNA for the CDR3 is TGTGCCAGCAGCTTGCTGGGACAGTCTAATGAAAAACTGTTTTTT.